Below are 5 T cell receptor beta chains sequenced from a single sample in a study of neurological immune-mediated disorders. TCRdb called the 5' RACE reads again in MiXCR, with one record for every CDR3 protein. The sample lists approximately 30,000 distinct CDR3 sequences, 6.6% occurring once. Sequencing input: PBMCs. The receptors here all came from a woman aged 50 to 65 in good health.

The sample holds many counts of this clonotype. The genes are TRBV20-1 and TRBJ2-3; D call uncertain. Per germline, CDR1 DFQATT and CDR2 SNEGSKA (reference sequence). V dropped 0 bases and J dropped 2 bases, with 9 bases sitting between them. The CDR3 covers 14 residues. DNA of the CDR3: TGCAGTGCTAGAGAGGAAGCTCACACAGATACGCAGTATTTT. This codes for CSAREEAHTDTQYF.

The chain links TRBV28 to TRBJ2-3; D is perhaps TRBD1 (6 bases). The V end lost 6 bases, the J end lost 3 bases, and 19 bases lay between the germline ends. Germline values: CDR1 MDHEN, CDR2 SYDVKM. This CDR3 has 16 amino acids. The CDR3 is CASSLPQKGDTDTQYF. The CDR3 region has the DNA TGTGCCAGCAGCTTACCTCAAAAGGGGGATACAGATACGCAGTATTTT.

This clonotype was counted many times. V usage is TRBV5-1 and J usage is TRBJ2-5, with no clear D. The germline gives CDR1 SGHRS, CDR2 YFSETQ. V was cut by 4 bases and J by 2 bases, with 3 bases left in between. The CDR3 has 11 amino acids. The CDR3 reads CASSVQETQYF. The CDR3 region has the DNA TGCGCCAGCAGCGTACAAGAGACCCAGTACTTC.

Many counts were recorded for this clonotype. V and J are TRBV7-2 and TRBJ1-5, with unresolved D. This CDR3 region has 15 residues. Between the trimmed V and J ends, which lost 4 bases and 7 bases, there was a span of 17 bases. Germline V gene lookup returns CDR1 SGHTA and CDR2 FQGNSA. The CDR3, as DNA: TGTGCCAGCAGCTCTGGGCCCCCCGAGCGACAGCCCCAGCATTTT. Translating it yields CASSSGPPERQPQHF.

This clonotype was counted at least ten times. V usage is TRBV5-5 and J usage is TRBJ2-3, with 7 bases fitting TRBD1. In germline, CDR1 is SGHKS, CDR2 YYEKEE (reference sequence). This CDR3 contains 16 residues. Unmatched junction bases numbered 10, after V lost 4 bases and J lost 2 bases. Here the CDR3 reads CASSLIRQGVTDTQYF. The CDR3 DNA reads TGTGCCAGCAGCCTTATCCGACAGGGAGTCACAGATACGCAGTATTTT.